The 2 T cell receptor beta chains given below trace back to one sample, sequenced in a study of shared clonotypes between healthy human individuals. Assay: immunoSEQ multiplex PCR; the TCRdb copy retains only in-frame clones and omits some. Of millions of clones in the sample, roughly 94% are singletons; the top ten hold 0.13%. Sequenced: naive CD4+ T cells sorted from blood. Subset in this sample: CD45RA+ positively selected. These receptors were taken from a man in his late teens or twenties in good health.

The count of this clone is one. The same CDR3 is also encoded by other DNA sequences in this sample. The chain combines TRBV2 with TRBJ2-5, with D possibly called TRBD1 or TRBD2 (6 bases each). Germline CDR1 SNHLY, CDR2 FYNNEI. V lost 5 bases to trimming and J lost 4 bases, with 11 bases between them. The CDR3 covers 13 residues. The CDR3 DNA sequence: TGTGCCAGCAGTTTCGGGGGCAGAGAGACCCAGTACTTC. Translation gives CASSFGGRETQYF.

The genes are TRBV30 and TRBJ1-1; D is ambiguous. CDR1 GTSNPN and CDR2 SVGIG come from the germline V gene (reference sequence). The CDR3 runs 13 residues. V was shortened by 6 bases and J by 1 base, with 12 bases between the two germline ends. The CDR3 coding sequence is TGTGCCTGCAGTCAGACCGAGAACACTGAAGCTTTCTTT. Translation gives CACSQTENTEAFF.